These 21 T cell receptor beta chains share one sample of origin, sequenced in a study of blood T cell repertoires in COVID-19. Repertoires were generated with immunoSEQ multiplex PCR, while TCRdb's copy carries only in-frame clones and drops some. The sample lists 150,000 to 250,000 clones, roughly 82% occurring once. Sequenced: PBMCs or T cells enriched from blood (not recorded which). Receptor source: a man aged 35-49 years who had recovered from COVID-19.

CDR3 DNA sequence: TGTGCCAGCAGTGAGAGAGGGGGAGATGGCTACACCTTC. It encodes CASSERGGDGYTF. The genes are TRBV6-1 and TRBJ1-2, with D tentatively TRBD1 (6 bases). CDR3 length: 13 residues. CDR1 and CDR2 (germline): MNHNS, SASEGT. V lost 3 bases to trimming and J lost 6 bases, with 11 bases between them.

This clone turned up a few times. V usage is TRBV27 and J usage is TRBJ2-7, with a weak D call TRBD2 (6 bases). CDR3 size: 15 residues. With 7 bases removed from V and 1 base from J, the gap between germline ends came to 17 bases. CDR1 is MNHEY and CDR2 is SMNVEV in the germline V gene (reference sequence). CDR3 amino acids: CASIVARDSSYEQYF. CDR3 DNA: TGTGCCAGCATAGTTGCCCGGGACTCTTCCTACGAGCAGTACTTC.

The chain links TRBV28 to TRBJ1-1; 9 nucleotides align to TRBD1. The V gene end was trimmed by 6 bases and the J gene end by 8 bases; junction bases not matched to a gene: 10. The CDR3 consists of 14 residues. From germline, CDR1 is MDHEN and CDR2 SYDVKM. The CDR3 spells CASSPLLGQGEAFF. CDR3 DNA: TGTGCCAGCAGCCCCCTCTTGGGACAGGGAGAAGCTTTCTTT.

The chain recombines TRBV7-2 with TRBJ1-1; TRBD1 might be the D (5 bases). The germline CDR1 and CDR2 sequences are SGHTA and FQGNSA. V shed 2 bases and J shed 5 bases, with 12 bases lying between them. The CDR3 sequence is 14 residues long. CDR3 protein: CASSLNRGGTEAFF. The CDR3 DNA sequence: TGTGCCAGCAGCTTAAACCGGGGGGGGACTGAAGCTTTCTTT.

The chain combines TRBV5-1 with TRBJ2-7, with a possible D match to TRBD2 (6 bases). Per germline, CDR1 SGHRS and CDR2 YFSETQ. The ends were cut back, 4 bases at V and 3 bases at J, with 26 bases in the middle. CDR3 length equals 18 residues. The CDR3 protein is CASSHGWAQGGLYYEQYF. The CDR3 DNA sequence: TGCGCCAGCAGCCACGGATGGGCCCAGGGAGGACTTTACTACGAGCAGTACTTC.

The chain uses TRBV15 and TRBJ2-1; D gene unclear. Germline CDR1 reads LNHNV; CDR2 reads YYDKDF (reference sequence). This CDR3 comprises 19 residues. Trimming shortened V by 0 bases and J by 0 bases, and 18 bases separated the two germline ends. The CDR3 region is CATSRDFSTHRDSYNEQFF. Here the CDR3 DNA reads TGTGCCACCAGCAGAGATTTTTCGACACATCGCGACTCCTACAATGAGCAGTTCTTC.

The chain employs TRBV2 and TRBJ2-7; D unclear. V dropped 4 bases and J dropped 6 bases, with 13 bases sitting between them. The germline V gene has CDR1 SNHLY and CDR2 FYNNEI. This CDR3 is 13 amino acids long. The CDR3 DNA reads TGTGCCAGCAGTGTTTCTACGGTTGGCGAGCAGTACGTC. The encoded protein is CASSVSTVGEQYV.

In this sample, this clone turned up a few times. The rearrangement uses TRBV2 and TRBJ1-5; 9 nucleotides agree with TRBD1. The CDR3 covers 17 residues. V was pared by 6 bases and J by 0 bases, with 9 bases of the junction left unmatched. Germline V lookup: CDR1 SNHLY, CDR2 FYNNEI. The CDR3 region has the DNA TGTGCCAGCAGGAGGACAGGGGATTATTATAGCAATCAGCCCCAGCATTTT. Translated: CASRRTGDYYSNQPQHF.

Written as DNA, the CDR3 is TGTGCCAGCAGTCCCCAACCTAGTTCCACCCTCCACTTT. This translates into CASSPQPSSTLHF. V usage is TRBV28 and J usage is TRBJ1-6; D ambiguous. V lost 5 bases to trimming and J lost 14 bases, with 16 bases between them. Germline values: CDR1 MDHEN, CDR2 SYDVKM. The CDR3 consists of 13 residues.

The V gene is TRBV6-5, the J gene TRBJ2-3, with 9 nucleotides matching TRBD1. This CDR3 has 15 residues. With V trimmed by 6 bases and J by 7 bases, 11 bases remained unmatched. Germline values: CDR1 MNHEY, CDR2 SVGAGI. In DNA form, the CDR3 reads TGTGCCAGCAGGGGGGGGACAGGGAATAGAAATACGCAGTATTTT. Translation: CASRGGTGNRNTQYF.

The chain joins TRBV5-1 to TRBJ1-6; the match to TRBD1 covers 7 bases. Germline CDR1 SGHRS, CDR2 YFSETQ. J lost 5 bases, V lost 0 bases, and 8 bases had no gene match. The CDR3 extends over 17 amino acids. CDR3 nucleotides: TGCGCCAGCAGCTTGGGGACCGGGACAGCAAATAATTCACCCCTCCACTTT. Translating it yields CASSLGTGTANNSPLHF.

The rearrangement links TRBV19 to TRBJ2-7, with 8 bases lining up with TRBD1. Germline assignment: CDR1 LNHDA and CDR2 SQIVND (reference sequence). V lost 6 bases to trimming and J lost 3 bases; unmatched junction nucleotides: 7. This CDR3 has 14 residues. The CDR3 protein is CASSQGTGFYEQYV. The CDR3 DNA reads TGTGCCAGTAGCCAGGGGACAGGTTTCTACGAGCAGTACGTC.

V gene TRBV4-3 combines with J gene TRBJ2-1, with TRBD1 matching 7 bases. This CDR3 is built from 15 residues. The ends lost 3 bases at V and 3 bases at J; junction bases unmatched: 5. CDR1 LGHNA and CDR2 YSLEER come from the germline V gene. The CDR3 DNA follows: TGCGCCAGCAGCCAGTATCGGGACAGCTACAATGAGCAGTTCTTC. Translation: CASSQYRDSYNEQFF.

The J gene is TRBJ1-5, the V gene TRBV4-1; no definite D call. The germline V gene has CDR1 MGHRA and CDR2 YSYEKL. The CDR3 length is 17 residues. V gave up 5 bases and J gave up 6 bases, with 23 bases separating them. CDR3 region: CASSDQGAGSVGQPQHF. In DNA form, the CDR3 reads TGCGCCAGCAGCGACCAAGGTGCGGGCTCCGTGGGTCAGCCCCAGCATTTT.

On this clone itself: Other DNA variants within this sample encode the same CDR3. The chain couples TRBV27 to TRBJ2-7; TRBD2 agrees at 7 bases. V shed 4 bases, J shed 9 bases, and the junction held 3 bases outside the gene matches. The CDR3 is 11 residues long. Germline-derived CDR1 and CDR2 are MNHEY and SMNVEV (reference sequence). The CDR3 nucleotides read TGTGCCAGCAGTTCGGGACTATTGCAGTACTTC. Residues: CASSSGLLQYF.

This clone turned up a few times. The rearrangement joins TRBV27 to TRBJ2-7; 10 bases map to TRBD2. Germline assignment: CDR1 MNHEY and CDR2 SMNVEV (reference sequence). J lost 7 bases, V lost 3 bases, and 9 bases had no gene match. The CDR3 spans 15 residues. This CDR3 is CASSFLAGEIREQYF. CDR3 nucleotides: TGTGCCAGCAGTTTCCTAGCGGGAGAAATTCGGGAGCAGTACTTC.

The chain joins TRBV28 to TRBJ2-1, with 13 bases matching TRBD2. In germline, CDR1 is MDHEN, CDR2 SYDVKM. The CDR3 is made up of 17 amino acids. With V trimmed by 7 bases and J by 7 bases, 13 bases remained unmatched. The CDR3 protein is CASTPPGRLAGGNEQFF. Written as DNA, the CDR3 is TGTGCCAGCACTCCTCCCGGGCGACTAGCGGGAGGAAATGAGCAGTTCTTC.

This clone was detected a few times. V is TRBV28 and J is TRBJ2-7; TRBD1 is a possible D gene (5 bases). This CDR3 has 14 amino acids. CDR1 and CDR2 (germline): MDHEN, SYDVKM. The V and J ends lost 5 bases and 0 bases respectively, with 11 bases between them. The CDR3 loop reads CASSADSFSYEQYF. The DNA of the CDR3 is TGTGCCAGCAGTGCCGACAGCTTCTCCTACGAGCAGTACTTC.

This clone was seen a handful of times. The genes are TRBV2 and TRBJ1-1; unclear D gene. V was pared by 1 base and J by 3 bases, with 12 bases between. The length of the CDR3 is 15 residues. Germline CDR1 reads SNHLY; CDR2 reads FYNNEI. The CDR3 DNA sequence: TGTGCCAGCAGTGAAGGTGCGCAGGTGGACACTGAAGCTTTCTTT. Protein: CASSEGAQVDTEAFF.

The chain is built from TRBV18 and TRBJ1-1, with D maybe TRBD1 (6 bases). Trimming stripped 3 bases from V and 1 base from J, with 9 bases between. The CDR3 has 14 amino acids. Germline CDR1 KGHSH, CDR2 LQKENI. CDR3 in DNA: TGTGCCAGCTCACCGGGGGGGGCGAACACTGAAGCTTTCTTT. It is translated as CASSPGGANTEAFF.

This chain uses TRBV5-1 with TRBJ1-3; D gene uncertain. The CDR3 contains 17 residues. Trimming pared 5 bases from V and 0 bases from J, leaving 18 bases between. Germline assignment: CDR1 SGHRS and CDR2 YFSETQ. Here the CDR3 DNA reads TGCGCCAGCAGAGGGAGCGCCACGGGCTCCTCTGGAAACACCATATATTTT. This sequence encodes CASRGSATGSSGNTIYF.